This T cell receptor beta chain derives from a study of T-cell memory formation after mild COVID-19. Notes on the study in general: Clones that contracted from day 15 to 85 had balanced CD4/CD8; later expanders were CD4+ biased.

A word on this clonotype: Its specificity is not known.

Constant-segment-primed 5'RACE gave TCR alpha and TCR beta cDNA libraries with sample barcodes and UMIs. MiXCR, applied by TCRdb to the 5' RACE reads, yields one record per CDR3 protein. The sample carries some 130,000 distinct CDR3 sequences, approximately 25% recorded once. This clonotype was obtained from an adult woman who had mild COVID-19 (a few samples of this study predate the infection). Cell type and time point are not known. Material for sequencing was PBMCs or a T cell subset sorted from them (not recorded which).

CDR3 in DNA: TGTGCCACCAGTGATTTGAGGGAAAACACCGGGGAGCTGTTTTTT. As protein: CATSDLRENTGELFF. The chain combines TRBV24-1 with TRBJ2-2; D ambiguous. Germline CDR1 and CDR2: KGHDR and SFDVKD. V was trimmed by 0 bases and J by 2 bases, leaving 6 bases between them. The CDR3 has 15 amino acids.